This TCR beta chain was captured in a study of beta chain features in type 1 diabetes. Purity exceeding 98% was reached by all sorted populations. The study, taken as a whole, reports: In all four CD4+ subsets, TCRB CDR3 length was significantly, moderately reduced in type 1 diabetes.

cDNA synthesis used the whole RNA isolate, giving expressed TCRB sequences. Sequenced by immunoSEQ multiplex PCR; TCRdb stores in-frame clones only, minus some. Altogether hundreds of thousands of clones are present, over 10% being singletons, with the ten largest covering roughly 0.022%. About this clone: Its antigen is as yet unknown.

Germline V CDR1 and CDR2: GTSNPN, SVGIG (reference sequence). Trimming pared 7 bases from V and 3 bases from J, leaving 22 bases between. The CDR3 is 15 amino acids. The rearrangement uses TRBV30 and TRBJ2-7, with D perhaps matching TRBD1 (7 bases). Sequencing was performed on naive CD4+ T cells from blood. The receptor was derived from a man aged 18-30 years with type 1 diabetes. The CDR3 protein is CASTSQEGAYYEQYF. DNA for the CDR3: TGTGCCTCCACCTCTCAGGAGGGGGCCTACTACGAGCAGTACTTC.